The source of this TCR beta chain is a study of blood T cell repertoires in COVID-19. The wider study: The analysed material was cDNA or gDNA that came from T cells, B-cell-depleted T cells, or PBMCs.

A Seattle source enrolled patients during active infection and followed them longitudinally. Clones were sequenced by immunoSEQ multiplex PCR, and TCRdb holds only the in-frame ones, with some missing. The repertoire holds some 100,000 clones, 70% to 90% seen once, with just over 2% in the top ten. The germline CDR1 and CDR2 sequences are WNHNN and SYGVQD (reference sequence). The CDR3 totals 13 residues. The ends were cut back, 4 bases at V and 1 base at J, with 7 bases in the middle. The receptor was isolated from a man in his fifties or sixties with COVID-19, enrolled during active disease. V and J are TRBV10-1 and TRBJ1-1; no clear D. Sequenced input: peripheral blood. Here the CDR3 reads CASSVQRNTEAFF. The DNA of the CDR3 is TGCGCCAGCAGTGTACAGAGGAACACTGAAGCTTTCTTT.